This record concerns one TCR beta chain sequence. This clone was recorded once. What this receptor recognizes is not known. The sample holds no much larger clone one base away, and base qualities are not on file. The same CDR3 is also encoded by other DNA sequences in this sample. The cohort consisted of hundreds of healthy bone marrow donors. At the time of sampling, all cohort members were nominally healthy, though unrecorded immune exposures were likely present. The donor tested CMV seropositive and was one of the 289 seropositive cohort members. A peripheral blood sample was collected from each donor, and TCR beta sequencing was performed on peripheral blood mononuclear cells. Genomic DNA was extracted from the blood cell samples with the Qiagen DNeasy Blood Extraction Kit. According to the germline V gene, CDR1 reads MGHRA and CDR2 reads YSYEKL. Relative to germline, V is missing 1 base and J is missing 4 bases, with 2 bases of the junction outside any gene match. The CDR3 numbers 15 residues from cysteine through phenylalanine. The CDR3 DNA has 45 bases and is translated from base 1.

The source of the sample is a study of cytomegalovirus exposure and HLA in healthy donors (dated by TCRdb to 2016 to 2017). General notes on the study: According to an earlier analysis of 550 to 750 of the donors, about 190 million T cells yielded roughly 110 million unique TCR beta sequences and 276 Gb of sequence data. Donor age, sex, ethnicity and CMV serostatus were compiled together with the repertoire data. A later genetic analysis took genome-wide SNP genotypes for about 65% of the 666 donors and used that subset as a discovery cohort. The number of typed donors differed by locus: roughly 620-630 for A, B, C, DRB1 and DQB1; 500 to 550 for DQA1; 606 for DPA1; and about 450 for DPB1. Using immunosequencing, the study profiled T cell repertoires from about 650 subjects and related those repertoires to cytomegalovirus serostatus. In the later analysis, no new phenotypic data were used to find candidate immune exposures; instead, reliance was placed on TCR beta sequences and their occurrence across donors. An earlier analysis of roughly 580 of the donors used high-throughput TCR beta sequencing to judge whether each TCR beta V gene segment behaved as functional or pseudogenic. Of the roughly 400 genotyped donors, less than 90% were placed in the genetic ancestry cluster associated with self-reported Caucasian donors. An early release covering around 630 HLA-typed donors comprised about 300 gigabases of sequencing data and approximately 80 million unique TCR sequences. A handful of DR-DQ haplotypes were treated as single units for association and clustering because of strong linkage in the cohort. In addition to the first cohort of 666 subjects, a separate validation cohort of some 120 different subjects was used. High-throughput TCR immunosequencing, statistical association of individual TCRs with disease status, and machine learning were combined to predict cytomegalovirus infection status. Every discovery cohort repertoire had been produced on one sequencing platform. A later analysis re-analyzed previously published TCR beta repertoires from 666 donors and added high-resolution HLA genotyping to study TCR occurrence patterns. The study was designed to test whether signatures of past pathogen exposure could be identified by cataloging public T cell receptors. Among roughly 400 genotyped donors of the cohort, an average of around 250,000 unique TCR beta nucleotide sequences was sequenced per donor, of which about 18% were non-productive. Class I and class II HLA loci were covered by the typing at four-digit resolution.

The library came from the immunoSEQ multiplex PCR assay. The multiplex PCR relied on a mix of 60 forward primers for TCR Vbeta segments and 13 reverse primers for TCR Jbeta segments. A multiplex PCR assay on genomic DNA amplified the CDR3 region of rearranged TCR beta genes. Amplified TCR beta libraries were sequenced as 87-base-pair reads on the Illumina HiSeq System. The original pipeline was this. A later analysis counted some 80 million unique TCR beta chains across the 640 or so repertoires, and around 12 million of these chains were shared by at least two donors. Raw reads were error-corrected and collapsed into unique sequences with a nearest-neighbor algorithm that merged closely related sequences to remove PCR and sequencing errors. To assign V, D and J gene segments, CDR3 sequences were aligned to IMGT reference sequences. For a sequence to be retained, a match of at least six nucleotides to both a V gene segment and a J gene segment was required. Rearrangements were called productive when the CDR3 lacked stop codons and stayed in frame with V and J; all others were non-productive. Following IMGT convention, CDR3 was defined as the stretch from the second conserved V-encoded cysteine up to the conserved J-encoded phenylalanine. The earlier analysis of about 610 of the donors excluded sequences that lacked an unambiguous match to a single V gene segment. In an earlier analysis of 450 to 750 of the donors, a V segment was called functional when productive rearrangements were above 56.7%, and segregating when the standard deviation between donors exceeded 5%. A statistical classification framework was built to diagnose cytomegalovirus status from the catalog of TCR beta chain sequences. In a later analysis, TCR nucleotide sequences were compared against IMGT/GENE-DB human TR gene sequences so that V and J genes could be assigned. A later analysis assigned CDR3 sequences and most-parsimonious VDJ recombination scenarios with the TCRdist pipeline. In a later analysis, every TCR beta chain was defined by the combination of its CDR3 amino acid sequence and its V-gene family, and reads without a unique V-gene family were dropped. A later analysis removed 550 to 700 highly shared, low-generation-probability nucleotide sequences to deal with suspected cross-contamination and a sequencing artifact. In a later analysis, a clonal expansion index was calculated for each public chain from normalized within-repertoire ranks of inferred template counts. In a later analysis, generation probabilities were computed with a VDJ recombination model fitted to out-of-frame rearrangements, and the resulting probabilities were checked against IGoR. In a later analysis, TCR-TCR, TCR-HLA and TCR-CMV co-occurrence was scored with hypergeometric tests, and a repertoire-size bias correction was applied to TCR pairs. In a later analysis, false discovery rates were estimated by permuting HLA or CMV assignments 20 times. In a later analysis, co-occurring TCRs were grouped using DBSCAN, with TCRdist sequence similarity added in when clustering inside HLA-allele-positive subsets. Repertoires with fewer than 30,000 or more than 120,000 public chains, plus five repertoires with anomalous nucleotide sharing, were excluded from co-occurrence clustering. TCRdb carries this immuneACCESS record with in-frame sequences only. Its versions omit some clonotypes, under half of them owing to an unresolved V gene in the studies checked, with the rest unexplained. Clone size and the V and J calls come from that table; the DNA yielded D and trimming. This sample gives about 230,000 clones in total; about three quarters of them show up just once. In total, the top ten clones hold about 2.5% of the sample.

Findings and caveats that apply to the study as a whole: Presence/absence analyses assumed roughly uniform sequencing depth across donors, an assumption that may not hold. Specific HLA alleles were associated with roughly 16,000 TCR beta sequences at a false discovery rate of 0.05 in a later analysis. A group of highly shared sequence variants was considered likely to be a technical artifact of the sequencing pipeline. In a later analysis, TCR association rates were found to vary across HLA loci, with the most associated TCRs seen for DRB1 alleles and the fewest for HLA-C alleles. The authors suggested that the approach could potentially be extended to other disease states and immunological phenotypes. Because the 87-base-pair reads could not distinguish some IMGT-functional V segments, including TRBV6-2 and TRBV6-3, those segments were excluded. Correlated functional status among segregating V segments might reflect linkage disequilibrium, but an unknown experimental factor could not be ruled out. Across donors, most TCR sequences were observed very rarely, whereas some public TCRs were present in many individuals. A few of the identified cytomegalovirus-associated TCR beta chains were confirmed in vitro to be specific for cytomegalovirus antigens. An association between a missense DCLRE1C variant and V-gene and J-gene trimming of TCR beta chains was found in a later genetic analysis and replicated in an independent cohort. In a later genetic analysis, fewer N-insertions in productive TCRs were reported among donors in an Asian-associated ancestry cluster than the roughly 700-donor mean. Compared with equally common non-associated chains, HLA-associated TCR beta chains in a later analysis were more clonally expanded and had lower generation probabilities. When HLA alleles, especially DR and DQ, strongly co-occurred, TCR associations were difficult to assign to individual alleles. HLA typing was unavailable for some donors at each locus, so association tests used only the typed subset. Immune exposure information for the cohort was limited to CMV serostatus. A further reported finding was that TCR beta sequences accurately predicted the HLA-A and HLA-B alleles for most subjects in the first cohort. Cytomegalovirus status was reported to be diagnosed by the classifier with high specificity and sensitivity in both the original and validation cohorts. In this cohort, only TCR beta chains were sequenced, and detectable features were limited by the absence of alpha or paired-chain data. The earlier analysis of a few hundred of the donors excluded some 16 rarely observed V segments, including chromosome 9 orphons, because counts were too low. A later analysis reported that several top co-occurrence clusters appeared linked to parvovirus B19, influenza, CMV and Epstein-Barr virus. An earlier analysis of around 540 of the donors showed that most TCR beta V segments appeared in productive rearrangements either about 90% or about 30% of the time, which broadly matched IMGT annotations. According to a later analysis, most CMV-associated TCR beta chains appeared to be HLA-restricted, and the HLA associations seemed to be driven largely by CMV exposure. The study gave a list of 150 to 200 TCR beta chains associated with cytomegalovirus.

The TCR was taken from a woman between 55 and 75 years old in good health and CMV-seropositive. The rearranged segments are TRBV4-1 and TRBJ1-4; 8 nucleotides in the junction match TRBD1. The sample was PBMCs. This receptor has the CDR3 CASSQVGTGNEKLFF. The sequenced DNA is TGCGCCAGCAGCCAAGTGGGGACAGGTAATGAAAAACTGTTTTTT.